This TCR beta chain was observed in a study of shared clonotypes between healthy human individuals. Looked up from germline, CDR1 is KGHSH and CDR2 is LQKENI. Trimming removed 3 bases from V and 10 bases from J; junction bases left unmatched: 8. The CDR3 consists of 14 residues. Original processing methods: From ImmunoSEQ came sequences covering only the junction and carrying no quality scores, so filtering differed. Method: immunoSEQ multiplex PCR; TCRdb's copy keeps in-frame clones and lacks some. V, J and clone size are taken as reported in that table, and D and trimming were inferred from the DNA itself. The sample yields roughly 530,000 clones, around 96% seen once. It was into CD45RA+ naive and CD45RA-negative memory subsets that the CD4+ cells were split.

The clonotype originates from a woman younger than 45 in good health. Sequencing input: naive CD4+ T cells sorted from blood. The subset: CD45RA+ positively selected. The chain combines TRBV18 with TRBJ1-4; 7 positions agree with TRBD1. The CDR3 spells CASSPVEGAGKLFF. In DNA, the CDR3 is TGTGCCAGCTCACCGGTGGAGGGGGCTGGAAAACTGTTTTTT.